Listed below are T cell receptor beta chains from one sample, sequenced in a study of cytomegalovirus exposure and HLA in healthy donors. The assay was immunoSEQ multiplex PCR, and TCRdb's table has in-frame clones only and misses some. The sample lists 90,000 to 110,000 clones, 12% to 15% seen once, with around 0.83% in the top ten. The sequenced sample consisted of PBMCs. Receptors originate from a female donor in good health and CMV-seronegative. Each CDR3 is given with its conserved first and last residue. A D gene is named only where the DNA matches it firmly. A row's size may be missing; if present it is once, few, many or a size class.

. | TRBJ2-3 | TRBV6-4 | . | TGTGCCAGCAGTGAGGTGCCGGGCACAGATACGCAGTATTTT | CASSEVPGTDTQYF
. | TRBJ1-1 | TRBV5-1 | . | TGCGCCAGCGCCCTAACAGGTTCGGCGAAAACTGAAGCTTTCTTT | CASALTGSAKTEAFF
. | TRBJ1-2 | TRBV7-6 | . | TGTGCCAGCAGCTTAGCGGGCGGGGCTACTAACTATGGCTACACCTTC | CASSLAGGATNYGYTF
. | TRBJ2-7 | TRBV6-5 | TRBD2 | TGTGCCAGCAGTTACGGGACTAGCGGGAGCTACGAGCAGTACTTC | CASSYGTSGSYEQYF
. | TRBJ2-7 | TRBV25-1 | . | TGTGCCAGCAGTGACCAATCTAAATCTTTATCCTACGAGCAGTACTTC | CASSDQSKSLSYEQYF
. | TRBJ1-6 | TRBV7-2 | . | TGTGCCAGCAGCGGGACCGGGACACCTAATTCACCCCTCCACTTT | CASSGTGTPNSPLHF
few | TRBJ1-2 | TRBV7-9 | . | TGTGCCAGCAGCCTCACTTCTAACTATGGCTACACCTTC | CASSLTSNYGYTF
few | TRBJ1-1 | TRBV5-1 | TRBD1 | TGCGCCAGCAGCAAGGGACAGCGCCACACTGAAGCTTTCTTT | CASSKGQRHTEAFF
. | TRBJ2-7 | TRBV27 | . | TGTGCCAGCAGTTTGTCAGGAAGCGAGCAGTACTTC | CASSLSGSEQYF
. | TRBJ2-7 | TRBV5-4 | TRBD2 | TGTGCCAGCAGCCCGGGACTAGCGGGAGCGAGCTCCTACGAGCAGTACTTC | CASSPGLAGASSYEQYF
few | TRBJ2-3 | TRBV2 | TRBD2 | TGTGCCAGCAGTGATTTAGCGGGGGCCACAGATACGCAGTATTTT | CASSDLAGATDTQYF